This TCR beta chain was obtained from a study of T cells in Graves' hyperthyroidism and ophthalmopathy. The study's findings and limits: Most expanded thyroid clonotypes above 0.001 recurred in blood.

From RNA transcripts, TCR beta CDR3 regions were amplified. The HTBI set primed first-round TCR CDR3 RT-PCR. TCRdb itself ran the multiplex PCR reads through MiXCR, one entry per CDR3 protein. Altogether roughly 840,000 distinct CDR3 sequences are present, approximately 40% being singletons, with the ten largest covering about 9%. CDR3 length: 15 amino acids. CDR1 PRHDT and CDR2 FYEKMQ come from the germline V gene (reference sequence). The V gene lost 5 bases and the J gene lost 3 bases, with 13 bases spanning the gap. Regarding this clonotype: Antigen specificity is unknown.

This chain uses TRBV13 with TRBJ1-4; D is perhaps TRBD1 (5 bases). The TCR comes from a man aged 18 to 35 with Graves' hyperthyroidism. The sequenced material came from blood. CDR3 amino acids: CASSLRVSSNEKLFF. The CDR3 DNA follows: TGTGCCAGCAGCCTCAGGGTATCATCTAATGAAAAACTGTTTTTT.